This TCR beta chain was identified in a study of cytotoxic CD8 clonotypes in ibrutinib-treated CLL. Trimming cost V 3 bases and J 6 bases, with 14 bases left between them. This CDR3 spans 14 amino acids. Germline V gene lookup returns CDR1 LNHDA and CDR2 SQIVND (reference sequence). Measured with immunoSEQ multiplex PCR; TCRdb has only the in-frame clones, and not every one. The sample consists of roughly 97,000 clones, about 72% of them appearing once. The source material was PBMCs, sampled after 12 months of ibrutinib treatment. This chain joins TRBV19 and TRBJ1-2; no reliable D call. The TCR originated in a human donor with chronic lymphocytic leukemia. CDR3 sequence: CASSISTGANGYTF. DNA of the CDR3: TGTGCCAGTAGTATTAGCACGGGCGCTAATGGCTACACCTTC.